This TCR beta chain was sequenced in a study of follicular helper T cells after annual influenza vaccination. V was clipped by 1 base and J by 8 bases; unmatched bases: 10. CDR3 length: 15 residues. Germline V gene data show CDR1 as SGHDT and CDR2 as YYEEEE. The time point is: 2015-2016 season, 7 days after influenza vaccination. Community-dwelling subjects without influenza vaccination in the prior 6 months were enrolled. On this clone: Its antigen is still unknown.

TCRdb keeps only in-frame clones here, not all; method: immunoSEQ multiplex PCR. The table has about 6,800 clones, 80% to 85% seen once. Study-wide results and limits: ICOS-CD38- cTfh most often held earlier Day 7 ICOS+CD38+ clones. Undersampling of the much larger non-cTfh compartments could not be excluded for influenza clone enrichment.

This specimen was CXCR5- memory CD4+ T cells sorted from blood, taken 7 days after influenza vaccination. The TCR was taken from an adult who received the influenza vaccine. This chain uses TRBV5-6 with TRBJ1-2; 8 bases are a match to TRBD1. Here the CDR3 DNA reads TGTGCCAGCAGCTTGTCGGGACAGGTTTCGATCGGCTACACCTTC. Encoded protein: CASSLSGQVSIGYTF.